Presented here are 14 T cell receptor beta chains from one specimen sequenced in a study of cytomegalovirus exposure and HLA in healthy donors. Primers: 60 Vbeta forward and 13 Jbeta reverse. Using immunoSEQ multiplex PCR, the repertoire was profiled, and TCRdb retains in-frame clones only, with some absent. The table shows over 95,000 clones, with 70% to 80% occurring only once. What was sequenced was PBMCs. These receptors originate from a female donor in good health and CMV-seronegative.

Notes on this clone: Compared with germline, one end of the junction differs, possibly owing to a read error. The chain links TRBV7-9 to TRBJ1-2; no clear D gene. The CDR3 spans 16 residues. CDR1 is SEHNR, CDR2 FQNEAQ, per germline (reference sequence). DNA of the CDR3: TGTTCCAGCAGCATAAGACGGAGTACTATTTCTTATGGCTACACCTTC. Protein sequence: CSSSIRRSTISYGYTF.

This clone occurred a few times. The chain employs TRBV19 and TRBJ1-5, with D perhaps TRBD1 (5 bases). Trimming took off 7 bases at V and 1 base at J, with 20 bases between the two ends. This CDR3 has 17 residues. Looked up from germline, CDR1 is LNHDA and CDR2 is SQIVND (reference sequence). The CDR3 DNA sequence: TGTGCCAGTAACACGTTGGGGGGAGCGAGAAGCAATCAGCCCCAGCATTTT. This codes for CASNTLGGARSNQPQHF.

The CDR3 spells CASSLSPDRTNTGELFF. In DNA form, the CDR3 reads TGTGCCAGCAGCTTAAGCCCCGACAGGACGAACACCGGGGAGCTGTTTTTT. The chain carries TRBV7-6 and TRBJ2-2; weak D call: TRBD1 (6 bases). V lost 2 bases to trimming and J lost 0 bases, with 13 bases between them. From germline, CDR1 is SGHVS and CDR2 FNYEAQ. The CDR3 length is 17 residues.

The rearrangement joins TRBV7-6 to TRBJ2-5; D is possibly TRBD1 (5 bases). The J call may not be correct, given that the DNA end is closer to TRBJ2-7. Germline V gene data show CDR1 as SGHVS and CDR2 as FNYEAQ. CDR3 length equals 13 residues. The DNA of the CDR3 is TGTGCCAGCAGCCTGGGGCGATCCTACGAGCAGTACTTC. Residues: CASSLGRSYEQYF.

This clone has more than one count but fewer than ten. J is TRBJ2-2 and V is TRBV2; 8 nucleotides line up with TRBD1. The junction had 14 bases not matched to a gene; V was cut back by 5 bases and J by 6 bases. This CDR3 has 17 residues. CDR1 and CDR2 (germline): SNHLY, FYNNEI. CDR3 sequence reads: CASSWRPGAGGSGELFF. The CDR3 bases are TGTGCCAGCAGTTGGAGACCCGGAGCAGGGGGCTCCGGGGAGCTGTTTTTT.

The chain couples TRBV19 to TRBJ1-2; 7 nucleotides match TRBD1. The CDR3 is made up of 14 amino acids. J gave up 7 bases and V 2 bases, and 7 bases lay outside the gene matches. Germline V gives CDR1 LNHDA, CDR2 SQIVND (reference sequence). CDR3 sequence (DNA): TGTGCCAGTAGTATAAGGGGGCTTATAGGTGGCTACACCTTC. Amino acid sequence: CASSIRGLIGGYTF.

The chain links TRBV7-3 to TRBJ1-6, with D uncertain. Trimming cost V 4 bases and J 7 bases, with 8 bases left between them. Per the germline V gene, CDR1 is SGHTA and CDR2 is FQGTGA. This CDR3 comprises 13 residues. CDR3 sequence (DNA): TGTGCCAGCAGCTCCGCAGGAAATTCACCCCTCCACTTT. As protein: CASSSAGNSPLHF.

V usage is TRBV30 and J usage is TRBJ1-2, with a tentative D call TRBD1 (5 bases). Trimming took off 2 bases at V and 4 bases at J, with 8 bases between the two ends. The CDR3 is 12 residues long. The germline V gene has CDR1 GTSNPN and CDR2 SVGIG (reference sequence). CDR3 residues: CAWSPDSYGYTF. The DNA for the CDR3 is TGTGCCTGGAGTCCCGACAGCTATGGCTACACCTTC. Looking up the rest from reference TRBV30 and TRBJ1-2 gives the full variable domain: SQTIHQWPATLVQPVGSPLSLECTVEGTSNPNLYWYRQAAGRGLQLLFYSVGIGQISSEVPQNLSASRPQDRQFILSSKKLLLSDSGFYLCAWSPDSYGYTFGSGTRLTVV.

This chain uses TRBV7-6 with TRBJ1-5; no firm D call. Trimming stripped 5 bases from V and 4 bases from J, with 12 bases between. CDR1 is SGHVS, CDR2 FNYEAQ, per germline. The CDR3 length is 14 residues. The CDR3 reads CASSLGLGNQPQHF. The CDR3 coding sequence is TGTGCCAGCAGCCTCGGACTGGGGAATCAGCCCCAGCATTTT.

The chain is built from TRBV7-6 and TRBJ1-2; D is ambiguous. V lost 2 bases to trimming and J lost 7 bases, with 11 bases between them. The germline V gene encodes CDR1 SGHVS and CDR2 FNYEAQ. The length of the CDR3 is 13 residues. The chain's CDR3 is CASSLSSFAGYTF. DNA of the CDR3: TGTGCCAGCAGCTTAAGTAGTTTCGCTGGCTACACCTTC.

This clone was detected a few times. The J gene is TRBJ1-2, the V gene TRBV5-3; possibly TRBD1 for D (5 bases). TRBV5-3 is an open reading frame whose function is uncertain. There are 11 residues in the CDR3. V was cut by 4 bases and J by 10 bases, with 11 bases left in between. The CDR3 nucleotides are TGTGCCAGAAGCAATACAGGCTCCTACACCTTC. This gives the protein CARSNTGSYTF.

V gene TRBV6-1 combines with J gene TRBJ2-7; 7 nucleotides agree with TRBD2. The CDR3 spans 13 residues. V was clipped by 4 bases and J by 3 bases; unmatched bases: 3. CDR1 MNHNS and CDR2 SASEGT come from the germline V gene. The CDR3 protein is CASSGGGSYEQYF. In nucleotides, the CDR3 is TGTGCCAGCAGTGGGGGGGGTAGCTACGAGCAGTACTTC.

The rearrangement joins TRBV19 to TRBJ2-1; perhaps TRBD2 as D (6 bases). V was clipped by 0 bases and J by 4 bases, with 25 bases between them. The CDR3 loop spans 20 amino acids. Germline V CDR1 and CDR2: LNHDA, SQIVND (reference sequence). The CDR3 sequence is CASSIDSGVQVPGEYNEQFF. The CDR3 DNA reads as TGTGCCAGTAGTATAGATTCGGGGGTACAGGTTCCGGGGGAATACAATGAGCAGTTCTTC. The full variable domain, completed using reference TRBV19 and TRBJ2-1, is DGGITQSPKYLFRKEGQNVTLSCEQNLNHDAMYWYRQDPGQGLRLIYYSQIVNDFQKGDIAEGYSVSREKKESFPLTVTSAQKNPTAFYLCASSIDSGVQVPGEYNEQFFGPGTRLTVL.

The gene calls are TRBV9 and TRBJ2-2; 10 bases line up with TRBD2. Germline trimming cut 2 bases from V and 6 bases from J; bases unmatched to any gene: 10. CDR3 length: 17 residues. From germline, CDR1 is SGDLS and CDR2 YYNGEE. In DNA form, the CDR3 reads TGTGCCAGCAGCGTCCGATTAAGCGGGGGGGCCCCCGGGGAGCTGTTTTTT. It encodes CASSVRLSGGAPGELFF.